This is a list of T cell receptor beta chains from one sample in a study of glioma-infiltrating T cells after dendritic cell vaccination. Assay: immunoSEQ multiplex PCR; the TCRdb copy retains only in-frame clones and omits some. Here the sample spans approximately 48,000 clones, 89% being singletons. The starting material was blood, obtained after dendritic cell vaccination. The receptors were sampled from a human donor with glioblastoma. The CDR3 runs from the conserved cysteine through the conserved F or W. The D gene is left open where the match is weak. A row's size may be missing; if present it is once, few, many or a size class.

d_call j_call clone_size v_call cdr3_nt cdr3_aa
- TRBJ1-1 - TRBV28 TGTGCCAGCTATAGAAGGAGGGAAGCTTTCTTT CASYRRREAFF
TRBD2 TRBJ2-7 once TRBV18 TGTGCCAGCTCACCGGACTGGACTAGCGGAGGATACGAGCAGTACTTC CASSPDWTSGGYEQYF
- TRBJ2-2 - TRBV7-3 TGTGCCAGCAGCTTATTCGGGGTCGCGAGCACCGGGGAGCTGTTTTTT CASSLFGVASTGELFF
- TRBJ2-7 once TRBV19 TGTGCCAGTAGCCTCGGAGGGCGATACGAGCAGTACTTC CASSLGGRYEQYF
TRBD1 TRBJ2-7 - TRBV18 TGTGCCAGCTCACCTGGGACAGGGAGCTCCTACGAGCAGTACTTC CASSPGTGSSYEQYF
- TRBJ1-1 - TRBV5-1 TGCGCCAGCAGCTTGTATCAGGGGTCGACTGAAGCTTTCTTT CASSLYQGSTEAFF
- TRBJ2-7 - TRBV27 TGTGCCAGCAGTTTAGCCGGCTCCTACGAGCAGTACTTC CASSLAGSYEQYF
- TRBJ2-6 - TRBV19 TGTGCCACCGCACAAGGGAGGTCCTTCTCTGGGGCCAACGTCCTGACTTTC CATAQGRSFSGANVLTF
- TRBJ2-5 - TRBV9 TGTGCCAGCAGCGTAGGGACTAACCGTCAAGAGACCCAGTACTTC CASSVGTNRQETQYF
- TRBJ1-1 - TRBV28 TGTGCCAGCAGTTTATCTGGGAGGGCAGGGCCGATGAACACTGAAGCTTTCTTT CASSLSGRAGPMNTEAFF
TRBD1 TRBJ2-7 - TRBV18 TGTGCCAGCTCACTAACCCCCGGGACAGAGAACTACGAGCAGTACTTC CASSLTPGTENYEQYF
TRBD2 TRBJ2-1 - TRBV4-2 TGTGCCAGCAGCCAAGGCGCACTAGCGGGGTACAATGAGCAGTTCTTC CASSQGALAGYNEQFF
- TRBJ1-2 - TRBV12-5 TGTGCTAGTAGAAAAGACAGAAACTATGGCTACACCTTC CASRKDRNYGYTF
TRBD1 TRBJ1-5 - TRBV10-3 TGTGCCATCAGCTCGACAGGGGGGAATCAGCCCCAGCATTTT CAISSTGGNQPQHF
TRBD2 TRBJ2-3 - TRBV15 TGTGCCACCAGCAGAGTACGCGGGAGTGGCACAGATACGCAGTATTTT CATSRVRGSGTDTQYF
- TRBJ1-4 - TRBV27 TGTGCCAGCAGTTTATCGGCCAGCGGTGAAAAACTGTTTTTT CASSLSASGEKLFF
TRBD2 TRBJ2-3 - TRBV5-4 TGTGCCAGCAGCTTGGGACTAGCGGGCCCAGATACGCAGTATTTT CASSLGLAGPDTQYF
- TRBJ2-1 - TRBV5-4 TGTGCCAGCAGCCCCCCCTTAGCGGCGGACAATGAGCAGTTCTTC CASSPPLAADNEQFF
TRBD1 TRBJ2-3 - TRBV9 TGTGCCAGCAGCGGCCGGGACAGGGAGGAAGATACGCAGTATTTT CASSGRDREEDTQYF
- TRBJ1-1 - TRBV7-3 TGTGCCAGCAGCTTAACCCGGGCGGGAACTGAAGCTTTCTTT CASSLTRAGTEAFF
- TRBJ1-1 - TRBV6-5 TGTGCCAGCAGATCCGGGACACTGAACACTGAAGCTTTCTTT CASRSGTLNTEAFF
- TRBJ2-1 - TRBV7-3 TGTGCCAGCAGCGCCGGGTCTGAGCAGTTCTTC CASSAGSEQFF
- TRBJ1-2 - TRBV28 TGTGCCAGCAGTTCCTATTCCGAGGGTTCCTATGGCTACACCTTC CASSSYSEGSYGYTF
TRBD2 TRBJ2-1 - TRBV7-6 TGTGCCAGCAGCTTGGGACTAGGCAATGAGCAGTTCTTC CASSLGLGNEQFF
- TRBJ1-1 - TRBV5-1 TGCGCCAGCAGCTTGTTGGCAGTTCGGGGTCGAGTATCCGAAGCTTTCTTT CASSLLAVRGRVSEAFF
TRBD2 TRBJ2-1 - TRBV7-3 TGTGCCAGCAGCTTAAGTACGTCTAGCGGGCGGAATGAGCAGTTCTTC CASSLSTSSGRNEQFF
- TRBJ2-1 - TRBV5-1 TGCGCCAGCAGCTTGGCCAGGGGCTCCTACAATGAGCAGTTCTTC CASSLARGSYNEQFF
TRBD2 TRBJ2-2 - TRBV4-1 TGCGCCAGCAGCGCGGGACTAGCGGCGGGGGAGCTGTTTTTT CASSAGLAAGELFF
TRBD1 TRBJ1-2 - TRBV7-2 TGTGCCAGCAGCTGGGGACAGGGGGGGAACTATGGCTACACCTTC CASSWGQGGNYGYTF
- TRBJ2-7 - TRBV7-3 TGTGCCAGCAGCTTCACAGGAAGAACCTACGAGCAGTACTTC CASSFTGRTYEQYF
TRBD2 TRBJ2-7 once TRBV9 TGTGCCAGCAGCGTAGGGGCTAGCGGAAGCTACGAGCAGTACTTC CASSVGASGSYEQYF
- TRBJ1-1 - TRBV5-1 TGCGCCAGCAGCTCAACAGGGTCCCCTGAAGCTTTCTTT CASSSTGSPEAFF
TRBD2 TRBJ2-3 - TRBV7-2 TGTGCCAGCAGCTTAGCGCCGGGACTAGCGGGAGGGCCGAAGGATACGCAGTATTTT CASSLAPGLAGGPKDTQYF
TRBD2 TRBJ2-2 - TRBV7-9 TGTGCCAGCAGCTTAATGTCGCGGGGCGGGAGGAAGAACACCGGGGAGCTGTTTTTT CASSLMSRGGRKNTGELFF
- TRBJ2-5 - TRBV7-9 TGTGCCAGCAGTACTAGAGGATTGGGTGTCCAAGAGACCCAGTACTTC CASSTRGLGVQETQYF
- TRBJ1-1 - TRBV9 TGTGCCAGCAGCGCGGGGGGGTCAGCGAATACTGAAGCTTTCTTT CASSAGGSANTEAFF
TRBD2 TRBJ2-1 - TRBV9 TGTGCCAGCAGCGTGGGGACTAGCGGCCACTACAATGAGCAGTTCTTC CASSVGTSGHYNEQFF
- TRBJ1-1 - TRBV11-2 TGTGCCAGCAGCTCCCGGACAGTTAACACTGAAGCTTTCTTT CASSSRTVNTEAFF
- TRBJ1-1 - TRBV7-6 TGTGCCAGCAGCGAACAGGAGAACACTGAAGCTTTCTTT CASSEQENTEAFF
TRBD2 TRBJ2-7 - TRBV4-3 TGCGCCAGCAGCCCGTTACTAGCGGGAGTATCCGAGCAGTACTTC CASSPLLAGVSEQYF
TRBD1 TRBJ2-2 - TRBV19 TGTGCCAGTAGTTATCGGACAGGGGGCAGGACCGGGGAGCTGTTTTTT CASSYRTGGRTGELFF